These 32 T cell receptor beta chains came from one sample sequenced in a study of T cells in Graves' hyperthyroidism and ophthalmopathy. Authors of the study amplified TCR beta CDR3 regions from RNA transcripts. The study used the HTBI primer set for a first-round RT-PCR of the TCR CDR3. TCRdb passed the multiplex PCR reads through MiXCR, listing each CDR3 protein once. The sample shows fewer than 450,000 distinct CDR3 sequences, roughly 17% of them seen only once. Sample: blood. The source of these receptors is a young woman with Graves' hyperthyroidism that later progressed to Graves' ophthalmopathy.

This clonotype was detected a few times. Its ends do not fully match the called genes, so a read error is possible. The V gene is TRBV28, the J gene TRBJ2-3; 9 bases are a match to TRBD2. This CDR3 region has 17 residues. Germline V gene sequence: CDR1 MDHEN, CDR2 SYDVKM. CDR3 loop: CASSFLVGGLATGTQYF. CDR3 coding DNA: TGTGCCAGCAGTTTTTTAGTGGGGGGACTAGCAACAGGTACGCAGTATTTT.

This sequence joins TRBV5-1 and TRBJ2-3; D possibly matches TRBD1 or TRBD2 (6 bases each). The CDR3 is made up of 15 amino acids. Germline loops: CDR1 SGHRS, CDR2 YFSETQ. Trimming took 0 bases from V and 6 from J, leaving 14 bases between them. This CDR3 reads CASSLAEGGRDTQYF. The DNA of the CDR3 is TGCGCCAGCAGCTTGGCCGAGGGGGGTCGGGATACGCAGTATTTT.

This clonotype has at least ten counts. The CDR3 sequence is CATSDAGLAGDNEQFF. CDR3 DNA sequence: TGTGCCACCAGTGATGCGGGACTAGCGGGGGACAATGAGCAGTTCTTC. The V gene is TRBV24-1, the J gene TRBJ2-1; 14 nucleotides line up with TRBD2. The V and J ends lost 3 bases and 5 bases, in that order; junction bases with no gene match: 2. Germline CDR1 KGHDR, CDR2 SFDVKD. The CDR3 totals 16 residues.

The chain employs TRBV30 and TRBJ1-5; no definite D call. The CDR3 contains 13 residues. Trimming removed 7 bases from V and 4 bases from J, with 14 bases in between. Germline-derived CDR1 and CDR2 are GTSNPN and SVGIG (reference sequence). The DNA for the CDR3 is TGTGCCTTCATGACGGGAGAAAATCAGCCCCAGCATTTT. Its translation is CAFMTGENQPQHF.

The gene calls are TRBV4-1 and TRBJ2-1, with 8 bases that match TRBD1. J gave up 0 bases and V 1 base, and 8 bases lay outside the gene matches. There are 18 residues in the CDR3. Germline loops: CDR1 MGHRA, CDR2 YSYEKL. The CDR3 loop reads CASSQVDQGAHSYNEQFF. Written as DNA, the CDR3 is TGCGCCAGCAGCCAAGTTGACCAGGGGGCCCACTCCTACAATGAGCAGTTCTTC.

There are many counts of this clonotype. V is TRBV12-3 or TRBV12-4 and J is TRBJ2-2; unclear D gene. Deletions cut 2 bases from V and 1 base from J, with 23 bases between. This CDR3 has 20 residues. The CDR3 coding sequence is TGTGCCAGCAGTTTACTTTTAAGTGATCAGAGCCCGCTGAACACCGGGGAGCTGTTTTTT. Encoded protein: CASSLLLSDQSPLNTGELFF.

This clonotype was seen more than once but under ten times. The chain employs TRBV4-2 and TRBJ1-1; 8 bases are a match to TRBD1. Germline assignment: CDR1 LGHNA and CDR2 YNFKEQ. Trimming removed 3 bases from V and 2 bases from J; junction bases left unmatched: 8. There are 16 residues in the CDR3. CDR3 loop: CASSQATGGINTEAFF. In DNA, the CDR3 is TGTGCCAGCAGCCAGGCAACAGGGGGGATCAACACTGAAGCTTTCTTT.

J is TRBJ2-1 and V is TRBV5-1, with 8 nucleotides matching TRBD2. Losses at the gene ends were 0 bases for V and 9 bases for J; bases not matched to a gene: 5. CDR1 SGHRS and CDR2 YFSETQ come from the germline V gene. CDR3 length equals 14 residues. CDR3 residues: CASSLGTSSSEQFF. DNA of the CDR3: TGCGCCAGCAGCTTGGGGACTAGCTCCAGTGAGCAGTTCTTC.

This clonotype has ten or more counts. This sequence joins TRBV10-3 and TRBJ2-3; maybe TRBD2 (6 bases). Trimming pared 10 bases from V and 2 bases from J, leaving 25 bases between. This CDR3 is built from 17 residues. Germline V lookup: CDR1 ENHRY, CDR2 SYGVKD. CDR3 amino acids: CATPLVSGLRPTDTQYF. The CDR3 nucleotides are TGTGCCACCCCGTTGGTGTCGGGACTCCGCCCCACAGATACGCAGTATTTT.

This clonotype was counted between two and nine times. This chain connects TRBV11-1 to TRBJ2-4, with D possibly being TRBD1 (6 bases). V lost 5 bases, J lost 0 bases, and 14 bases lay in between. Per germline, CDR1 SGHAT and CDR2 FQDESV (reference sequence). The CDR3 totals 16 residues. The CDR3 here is CASSPRTDLAKNIQYF. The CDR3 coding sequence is TGTGCCAGCAGCCCACGGACAGACCTAGCCAAAAACATTCAGTACTTC.

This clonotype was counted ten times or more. CDR3 residues: CASSLIGRTNEQFF. The DNA for the CDR3 is TGTGCCAGCAGCTTAATCGGACGGACCAATGAGCAGTTCTTC. The chain is built from TRBV5-8 and TRBJ2-1, with unresolved D. The CDR3 consists of 14 residues. From germline, CDR1 is SGHTS and CDR2 YDEGEE. Trimming stripped 2 bases from V and 6 bases from J, with 12 bases between.

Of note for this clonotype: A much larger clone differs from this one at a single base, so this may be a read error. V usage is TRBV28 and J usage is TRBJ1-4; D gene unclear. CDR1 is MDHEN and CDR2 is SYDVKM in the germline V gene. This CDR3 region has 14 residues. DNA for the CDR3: TGTGCCAGCAGCCCCCAACATCTAAATGGAAAACTGTTTTTT. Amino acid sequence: CASSPQHLNGKLFF.

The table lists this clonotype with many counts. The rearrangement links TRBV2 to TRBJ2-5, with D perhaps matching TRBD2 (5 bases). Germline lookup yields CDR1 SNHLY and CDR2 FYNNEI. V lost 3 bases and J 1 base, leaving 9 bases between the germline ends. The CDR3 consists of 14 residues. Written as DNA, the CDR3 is TGTGCCAGCAGTGATCTAGCCTCCCAAGAGACCCAGTACTTC. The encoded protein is CASSDLASQETQYF.

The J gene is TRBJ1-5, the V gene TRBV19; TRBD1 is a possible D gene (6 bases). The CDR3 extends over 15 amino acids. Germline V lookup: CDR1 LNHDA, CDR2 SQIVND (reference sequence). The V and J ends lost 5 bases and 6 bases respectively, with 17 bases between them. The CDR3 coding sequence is TGTGCCAGTAGTGGGGGGACATCCTACGGTCAGCCCCAGCATTTT. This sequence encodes CASSGGTSYGQPQHF.

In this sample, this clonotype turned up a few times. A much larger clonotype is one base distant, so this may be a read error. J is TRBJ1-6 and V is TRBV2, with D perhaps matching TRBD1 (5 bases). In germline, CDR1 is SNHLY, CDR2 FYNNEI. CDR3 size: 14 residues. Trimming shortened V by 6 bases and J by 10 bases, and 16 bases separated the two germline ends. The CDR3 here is CASRPSGTESPLHF. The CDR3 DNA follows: TGTGCCAGCAGACCTTCAGGGACTGAATCACCCCTCCACTTT.

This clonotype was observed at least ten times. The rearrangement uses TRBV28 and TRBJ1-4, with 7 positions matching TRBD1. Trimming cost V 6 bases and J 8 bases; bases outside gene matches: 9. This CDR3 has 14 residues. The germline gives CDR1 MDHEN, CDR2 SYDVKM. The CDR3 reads CASSSTGIGEKLFF. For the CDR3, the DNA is TGTGCCAGCAGCTCGACAGGGATTGGAGAAAAACTGTTTTTT.

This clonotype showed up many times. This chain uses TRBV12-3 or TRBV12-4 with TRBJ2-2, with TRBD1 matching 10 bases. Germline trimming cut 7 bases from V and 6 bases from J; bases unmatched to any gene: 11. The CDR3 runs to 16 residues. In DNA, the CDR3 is TGTGCCAGCAACAACCGGGACAGGGGTTTATCCGGGGAGCTGTTTTTT. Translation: CASNNRDRGLSGELFF.

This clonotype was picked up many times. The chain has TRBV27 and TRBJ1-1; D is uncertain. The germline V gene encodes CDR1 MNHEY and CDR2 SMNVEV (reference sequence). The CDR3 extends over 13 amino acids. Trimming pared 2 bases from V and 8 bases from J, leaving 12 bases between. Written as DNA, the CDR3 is TGTGCCAGCAGTTTACAGTCCGGGTCAGAAGCTTTCTTT. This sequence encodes CASSLQSGSEAFF.

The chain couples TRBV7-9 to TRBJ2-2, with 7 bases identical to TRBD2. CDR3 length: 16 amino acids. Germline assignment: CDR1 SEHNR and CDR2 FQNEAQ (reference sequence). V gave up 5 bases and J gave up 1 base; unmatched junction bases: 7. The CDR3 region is CASSPSSGGNTGELFF. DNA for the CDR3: TGTGCCAGCAGCCCTTCTAGCGGAGGGAACACCGGGGAGCTGTTTTTT.

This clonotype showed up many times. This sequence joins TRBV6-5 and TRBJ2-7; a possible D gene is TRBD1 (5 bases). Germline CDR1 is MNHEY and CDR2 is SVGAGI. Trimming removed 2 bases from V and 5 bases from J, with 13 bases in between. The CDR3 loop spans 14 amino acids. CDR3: CASSYLQGVDEQYF. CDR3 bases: TGTGCCAGCAGTTACCTCCAGGGTGTCGACGAGCAGTACTTC.

CDR3: CASSLGRITRVPGLAAEDTDTQYF. The CDR3 bases are TGTGCCAGCAGCTTGGGGAGGATCACACGAGTCCCGGGACTAGCGGCCGAGGACACAGATACGCAGTATTTT. The chain has TRBV7-9 and TRBJ2-3; 11 bases align to TRBD2. There are 24 residues in the CDR3. Germline V CDR1 and CDR2: SEHNR, FQNEAQ (reference sequence). The V gene end was trimmed by 3 bases and the J gene end by 2 bases; junction bases not matched to a gene: 28. The whole variable domain, remainder taken from reference TRBV7-9 and TRBJ2-3, is DTGVSQNPRHKITKRGQNVTFRCDPISEHNRLYWYRQTLGQGPEFLTYFQNEAQLEKSRLLSDRFSAERPKGSFSTLEIQRTEQGDSAMYLCASSLGRITRVPGLAAEDTDTQYFGPGTRLTVL.

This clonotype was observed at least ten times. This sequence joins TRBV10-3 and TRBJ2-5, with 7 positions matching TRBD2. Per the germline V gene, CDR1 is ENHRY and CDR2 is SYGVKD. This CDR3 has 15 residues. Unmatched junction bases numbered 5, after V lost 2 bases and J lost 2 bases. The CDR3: CAISERGLVQETQYF. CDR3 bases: TGTGCCATCAGTGAGCGAGGACTAGTTCAAGAGACCCAGTACTTC.

The CDR3 protein is CASSLGPDSTGELFF. In nucleotides, the CDR3 is TGTGCCAGCAGTCTAGGACCCGACTCCACCGGGGAGCTGTTTTTT. This chain uses TRBV28 with TRBJ2-2; no clear D. CDR1 is MDHEN, CDR2 SYDVKM, per germline. Deletions cut 5 bases from V and 4 bases from J, with 14 bases between. The CDR3 has 15 residues. The variable domain in full, completed from reference TRBV28 and TRBJ2-2, reads DVKVTQSSRYLVKRTGEKVFLECVQDMDHENMFWYRQDPGLGLRLIYFSYDVKMKEKGDIPEGYSVSREKKERFSLILESASTNQTSMYLCASSLGPDSTGELFFGEGSRLTVL.

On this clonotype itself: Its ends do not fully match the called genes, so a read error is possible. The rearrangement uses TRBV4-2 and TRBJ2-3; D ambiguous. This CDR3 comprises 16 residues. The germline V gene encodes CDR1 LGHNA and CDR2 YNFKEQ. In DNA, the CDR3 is TGTGCCAGCAGCCGACTTCACGGACGTAGCACAAATACGCAGTATTTT. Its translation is CASSRLHGRSTNTQYF.

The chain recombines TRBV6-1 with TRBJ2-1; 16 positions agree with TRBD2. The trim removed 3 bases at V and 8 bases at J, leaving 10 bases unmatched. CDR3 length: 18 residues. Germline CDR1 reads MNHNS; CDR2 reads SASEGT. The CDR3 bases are TGTGCCAGCAGTGAGGGACTAGCGGGAGGGCAGGCGGTCTATGAGCAGTTCTTC. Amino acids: CASSEGLAGGQAVYEQFF.

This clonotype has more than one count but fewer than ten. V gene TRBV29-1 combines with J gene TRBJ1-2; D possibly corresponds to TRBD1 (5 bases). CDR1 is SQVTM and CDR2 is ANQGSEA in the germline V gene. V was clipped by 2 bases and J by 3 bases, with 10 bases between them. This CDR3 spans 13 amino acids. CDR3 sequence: CSVEHAGYYGYTF. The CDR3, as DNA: TGCAGCGTTGAACACGCAGGGTACTATGGCTACACCTTC.

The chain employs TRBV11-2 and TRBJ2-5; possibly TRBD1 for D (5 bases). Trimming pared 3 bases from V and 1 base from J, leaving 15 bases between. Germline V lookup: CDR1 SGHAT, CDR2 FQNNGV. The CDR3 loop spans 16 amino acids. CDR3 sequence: CASSFRQGHGQETQYF. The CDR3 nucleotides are TGTGCCAGCAGCTTCCGCCAGGGTCACGGCCAAGAGACCCAGTACTTC. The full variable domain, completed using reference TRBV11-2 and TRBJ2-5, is EAGVAQSPRYKIIEKRQSVAFWCNPISGHATLYWYQQILGQGPKLLIQFQNNGVVDDSQLPKDRFSAERLKGVDSTLKIQPAKLEDSAVYLCASSFRQGHGQETQYFGPGTRLLVL.

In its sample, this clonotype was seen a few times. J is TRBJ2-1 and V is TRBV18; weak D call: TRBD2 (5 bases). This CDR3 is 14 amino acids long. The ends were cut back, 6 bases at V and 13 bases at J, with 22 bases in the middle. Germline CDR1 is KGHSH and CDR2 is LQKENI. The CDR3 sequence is CASSPQQGLEAQFF. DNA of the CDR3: TGTGCCAGCTCCCCCCAGCAAGGACTGGAGGCACAGTTCTTC.

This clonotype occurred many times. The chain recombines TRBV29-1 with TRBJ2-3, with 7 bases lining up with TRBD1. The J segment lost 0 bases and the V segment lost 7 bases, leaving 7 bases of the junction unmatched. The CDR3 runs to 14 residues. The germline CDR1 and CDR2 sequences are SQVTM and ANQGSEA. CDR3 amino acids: CSAATGTSTDTQYF. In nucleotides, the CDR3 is TGCAGCGCTGCGACAGGGACCAGCACAGATACGCAGTATTTT.

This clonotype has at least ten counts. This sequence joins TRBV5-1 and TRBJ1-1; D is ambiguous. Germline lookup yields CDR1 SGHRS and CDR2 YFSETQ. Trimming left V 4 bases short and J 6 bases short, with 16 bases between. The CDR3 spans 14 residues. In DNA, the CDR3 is TGCGCCAGCAGCCCCTTAAGGAGGACTCCTGAAGCTTTCTTT. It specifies CASSPLRRTPEAFF.

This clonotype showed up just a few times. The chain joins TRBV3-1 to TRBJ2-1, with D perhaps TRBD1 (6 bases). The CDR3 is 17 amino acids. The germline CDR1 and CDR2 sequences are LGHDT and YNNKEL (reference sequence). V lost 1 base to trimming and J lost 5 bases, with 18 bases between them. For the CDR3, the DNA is TGTGCCAGCAGCCAAGTCCCGACAGGCAAACGTGACAATGAGCAGTTCTTC. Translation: CASSQVPTGKRDNEQFF.

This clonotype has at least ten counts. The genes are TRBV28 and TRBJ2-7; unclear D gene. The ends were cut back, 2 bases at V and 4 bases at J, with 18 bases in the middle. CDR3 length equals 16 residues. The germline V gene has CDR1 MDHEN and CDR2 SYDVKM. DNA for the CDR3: TGTGCCAGCAGTTTACCGAAGGCAGGCTTTCGGTACGAGCAGTACTTC. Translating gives CASSLPKAGFRYEQYF.